Below, 5 T cell receptor beta chains from the same sample are listed, as sequenced in a study of graft-versus-host responses after intestinal transplantation. TCRdb's table, derived via immunoSEQ multiplex PCR, lists solely in-frame clones and lacks some. Of roughly 120,000 clones in the sample, 95% were seen once. These TCRs' antigens remain unknown. The source material was unstimulated CD8+ T cells sorted from spleen or lymph node cells, sampled before intestinal transplant. These receptors all stem from a human donor who received an intestinal transplant.

This chain connects TRBV7-8 to TRBJ2-7; 8 nucleotides agree with TRBD2. CDR3 size: 15 residues. With 5 bases clipped from V and 0 bases from J, the junction kept 6 bases outside the gene matches. Per the germline V gene, CDR1 is SGHVS and CDR2 is FQNEAQ. This CDR3 is CASSILSGSSYEQYF. The CDR3 nucleotides read TGTGCCAGCAGCATCCTCAGCGGGAGCTCCTACGAGCAGTACTTC.

This chain uses TRBV27 with TRBJ1-5, with 7 bases aligning to TRBD1. The CDR3 is 18 residues long. Germline assignment: CDR1 MNHEY and CDR2 SMNVEV (reference sequence). With V trimmed by 5 bases and J by 0 bases, 13 bases remained unmatched. This chain's CDR3 is CASSNRDSYLNSNQPQHF. The CDR3, as DNA: TGTGCCAGCAGTAACCGGGACAGTTATTTGAATAGCAATCAGCCCCAGCATTTT.

The rearrangement links TRBV23-1 to TRBJ2-7; 10 positions agree with TRBD1. TRBV23-1 belongs to the ORF category, with a function that is uncertain. The V segment lost 0 bases and the J segment 3 bases; nucleotides outside the gene matches: 8. This CDR3 contains 17 residues. CDR3 loop: CASSQSKGQGRYYEQYF. The CDR3 DNA is TGCGCCAGCAGTCAATCGAAGGGACAGGGGAGGTACTACGAGCAGTACTTC.

The rearrangement joins TRBV19 to TRBJ2-1; D is possibly TRBD2 (5 bases). Germline CDR1 reads LNHDA; CDR2 reads SQIVND (reference sequence). Trimming shortened V by 6 bases and J by 3 bases, and 12 bases separated the two germline ends. This CDR3 is built from 14 residues. CDR3 sequence: CASREKRVYNEQFF. The CDR3 DNA sequence: TGTGCCAGTAGGGAAAAGAGGGTCTACAATGAGCAGTTCTTC.

The V and J genes are TRBV4-1 and TRBJ2-7; 7 bases line up with TRBD1. The CDR3 has 12 amino acids. CDR1 and CDR2 (germline): MGHRA, YSYEKL. V lost 3 bases and J lost 6; bases outside the gene matches: 2. The chain's CDR3 is CASSHHRGEQYF. Written as DNA, the CDR3 is TGCGCCAGCAGCCATCACAGGGGCGAGCAGTACTTC.